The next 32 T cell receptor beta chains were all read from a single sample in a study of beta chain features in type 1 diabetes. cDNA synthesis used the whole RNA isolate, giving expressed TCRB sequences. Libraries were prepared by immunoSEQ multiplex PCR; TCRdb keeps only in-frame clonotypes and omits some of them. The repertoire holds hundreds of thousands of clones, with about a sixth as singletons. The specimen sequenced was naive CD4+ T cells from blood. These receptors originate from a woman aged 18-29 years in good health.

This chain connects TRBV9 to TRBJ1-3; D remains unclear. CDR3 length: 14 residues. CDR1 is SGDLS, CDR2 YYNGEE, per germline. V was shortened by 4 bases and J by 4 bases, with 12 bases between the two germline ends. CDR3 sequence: CASSQNSWGNTIYF. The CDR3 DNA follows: TGTGCCAGCAGCCAAAACAGTTGGGGAAACACCATATATTTT. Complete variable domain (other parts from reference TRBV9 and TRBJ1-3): DSGVTQTPKHLITATGQRVTLRCSPRSGDLSVYWYQQSLDQGLQFLIQYYNGEERAKGNILERFSAQQFPDLHSELNLSSLELGDSALYFCASSQNSWGNTIYFGEGSWLTVV.

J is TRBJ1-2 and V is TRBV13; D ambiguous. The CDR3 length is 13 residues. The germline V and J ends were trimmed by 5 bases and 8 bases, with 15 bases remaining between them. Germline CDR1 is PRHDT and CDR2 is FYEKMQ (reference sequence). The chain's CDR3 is CASSASRGPGYTF. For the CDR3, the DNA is TGTGCCAGCAGCGCCAGTCGCGGCCCGGGCTACACCTTC.

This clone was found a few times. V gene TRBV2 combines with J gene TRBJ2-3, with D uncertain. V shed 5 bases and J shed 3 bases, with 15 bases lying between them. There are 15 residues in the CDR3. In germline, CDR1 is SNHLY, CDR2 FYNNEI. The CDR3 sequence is CASSHPTLGTDTQYF. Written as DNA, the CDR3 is TGTGCCAGCAGTCACCCTACTCTGGGAACAGATACGCAGTATTTT.

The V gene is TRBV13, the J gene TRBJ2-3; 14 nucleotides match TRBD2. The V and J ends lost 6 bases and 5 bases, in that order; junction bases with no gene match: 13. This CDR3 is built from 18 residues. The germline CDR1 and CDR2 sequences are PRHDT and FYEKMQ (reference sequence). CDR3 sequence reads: CASRGPPRLAGGIDTQYF. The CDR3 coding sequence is TGTGCCAGCAGAGGGCCCCCCCGACTAGCGGGAGGGATAGATACGCAGTATTTT.

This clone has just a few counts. This chain's CDR3 is CASRPPGQNTGELFF. The CDR3 DNA reads TGTGCCAGCAGACCCCCGGGACAGAACACCGGGGAGCTGTTTTTT. The chain employs TRBV6-5 and TRBJ2-2; D perhaps matches TRBD1 (6 bases). The ends were cut back, 6 bases at V and 1 base at J, with 12 bases in the middle. This CDR3 comprises 15 residues. Germline V gives CDR1 MNHEY, CDR2 SVGAGI.

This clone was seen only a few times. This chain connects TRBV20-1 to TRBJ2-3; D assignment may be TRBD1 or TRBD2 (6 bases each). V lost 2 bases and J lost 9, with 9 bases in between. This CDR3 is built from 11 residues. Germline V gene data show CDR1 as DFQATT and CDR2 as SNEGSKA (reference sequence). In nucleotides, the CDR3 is TGCAGTGCTAGAAAAGGGGGGACGCAGTATTTT. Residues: CSARKGGTQYF.

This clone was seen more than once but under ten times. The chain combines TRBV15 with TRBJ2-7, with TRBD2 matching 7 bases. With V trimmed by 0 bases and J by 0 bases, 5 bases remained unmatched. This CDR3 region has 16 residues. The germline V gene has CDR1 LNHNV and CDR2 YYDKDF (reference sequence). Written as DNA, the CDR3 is TGTGCCACCAGCAGAGAATTTGGCGGGAGCTCCTACGAGCAGTACTTC. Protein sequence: CATSREFGGSSYEQYF.

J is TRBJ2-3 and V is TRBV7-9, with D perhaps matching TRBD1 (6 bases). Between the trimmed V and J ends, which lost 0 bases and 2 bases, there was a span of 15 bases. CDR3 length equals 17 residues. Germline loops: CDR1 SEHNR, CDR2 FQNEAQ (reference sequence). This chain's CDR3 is CASSLARGQPYTDTQYF. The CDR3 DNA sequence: TGTGCCAGCAGCTTAGCGAGAGGACAGCCTTACACAGATACGCAGTATTTT. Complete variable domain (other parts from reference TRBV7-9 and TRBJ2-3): DTGVSQNPRHKITKRGQNVTFRCDPISEHNRLYWYRQTLGQGPEFLTYFQNEAQLEKSRLLSDRFSAERPKGSFSTLEIQRTEQGDSAMYLCASSLARGQPYTDTQYFGPGTRLTVL.

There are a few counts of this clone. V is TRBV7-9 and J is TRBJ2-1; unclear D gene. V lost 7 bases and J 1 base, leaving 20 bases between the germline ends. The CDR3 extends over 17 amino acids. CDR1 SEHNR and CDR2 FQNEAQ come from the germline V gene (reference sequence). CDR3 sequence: CASTTWALLLSYNEQFF. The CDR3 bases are TGTGCCAGCACCACCTGGGCCCTCCTTTTATCCTACAATGAGCAGTTCTTC.

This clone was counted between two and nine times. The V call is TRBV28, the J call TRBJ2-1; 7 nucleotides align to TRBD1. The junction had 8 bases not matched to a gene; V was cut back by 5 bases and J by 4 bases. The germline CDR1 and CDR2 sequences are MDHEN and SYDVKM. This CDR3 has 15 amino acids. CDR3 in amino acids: CASSTRDSRYNEQFF. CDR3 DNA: TGTGCCAGCAGTACCCGGGACAGCCGTTACAATGAGCAGTTCTTC. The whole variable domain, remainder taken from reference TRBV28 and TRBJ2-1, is DVKVTQSSRYLVKRTGEKVFLECVQDMDHENMFWYRQDPGLGLRLIYFSYDVKMKEKGDIPEGYSVSREKKERFSLILESASTNQTSMYLCASSTRDSRYNEQFFGPGTRLTVL.

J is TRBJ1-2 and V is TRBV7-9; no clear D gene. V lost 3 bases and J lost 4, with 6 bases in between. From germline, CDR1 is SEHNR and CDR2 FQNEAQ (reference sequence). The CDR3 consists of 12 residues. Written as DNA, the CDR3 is TGTGCCAGCAGCTTGACGCTCTATGGCTACACCTTC. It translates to CASSLTLYGYTF.

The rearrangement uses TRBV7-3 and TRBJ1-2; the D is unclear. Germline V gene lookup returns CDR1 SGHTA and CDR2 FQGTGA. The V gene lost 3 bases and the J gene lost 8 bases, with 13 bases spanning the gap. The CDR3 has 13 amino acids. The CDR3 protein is CASSFVPNAGYTF. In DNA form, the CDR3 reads TGTGCCAGCAGCTTTGTACCGAATGCGGGCTACACCTTC.

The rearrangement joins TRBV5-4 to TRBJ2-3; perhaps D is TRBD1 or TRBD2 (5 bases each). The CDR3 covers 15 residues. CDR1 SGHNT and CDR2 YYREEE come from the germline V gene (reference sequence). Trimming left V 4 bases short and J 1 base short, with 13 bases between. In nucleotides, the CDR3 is TGTGCCAGCAGCCCCCGGGACCTCGGCACAGATACGCAGTATTTT. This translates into CASSPRDLGTDTQYF. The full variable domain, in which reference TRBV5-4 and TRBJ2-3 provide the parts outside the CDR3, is ETGVTQSPTHLIKTRGQQVTLRCSSQSGHNTVSWYQQALGQGPQFIFQYYREEENGRGNFPPRFSGLQFPNYSSELNVNALELDDSALYLCASSPRDLGTDTQYFGPGTRLTVL.

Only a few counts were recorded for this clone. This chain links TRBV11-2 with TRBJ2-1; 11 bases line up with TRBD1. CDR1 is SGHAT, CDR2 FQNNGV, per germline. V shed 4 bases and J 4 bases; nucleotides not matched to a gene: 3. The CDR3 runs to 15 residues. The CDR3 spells CASSSGQGAYNEQFF. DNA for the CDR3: TGTGCCAGCAGCTCCGGACAGGGGGCGTACAATGAGCAGTTCTTC.

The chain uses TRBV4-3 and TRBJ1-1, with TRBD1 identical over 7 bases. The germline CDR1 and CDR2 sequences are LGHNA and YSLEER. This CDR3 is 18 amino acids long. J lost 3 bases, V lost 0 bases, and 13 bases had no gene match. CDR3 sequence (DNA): TGCGCCAGCAGCCAAGACCCGCCCGGACAGGCAACTTACACTGAAGCTTTCTTT. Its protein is CASSQDPPGQATYTEAFF.

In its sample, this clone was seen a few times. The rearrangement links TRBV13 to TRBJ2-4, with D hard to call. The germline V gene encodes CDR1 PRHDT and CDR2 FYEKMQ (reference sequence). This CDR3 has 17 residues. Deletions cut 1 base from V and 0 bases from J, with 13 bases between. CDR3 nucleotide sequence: TGTGCCAGCAGCTTAGAAGGGCAGATTGTAGCCAAAAACATTCAGTACTTC. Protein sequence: CASSLEGQIVAKNIQYF.

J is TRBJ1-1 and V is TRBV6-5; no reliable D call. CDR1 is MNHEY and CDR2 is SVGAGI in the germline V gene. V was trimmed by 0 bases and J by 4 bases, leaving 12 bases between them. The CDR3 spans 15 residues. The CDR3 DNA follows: TGTGCCAGCAGTTACTCGATAGCTTGGGGCACTGAAGCTTTCTTT. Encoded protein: CASSYSIAWGTEAFF.

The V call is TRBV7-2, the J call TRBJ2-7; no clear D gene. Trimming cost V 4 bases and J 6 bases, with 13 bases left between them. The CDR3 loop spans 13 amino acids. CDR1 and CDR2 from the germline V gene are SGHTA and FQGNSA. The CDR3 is CASSSTPLGEQYF. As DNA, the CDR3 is TGTGCCAGCAGCTCGACTCCCCTAGGCGAGCAGTACTTC.

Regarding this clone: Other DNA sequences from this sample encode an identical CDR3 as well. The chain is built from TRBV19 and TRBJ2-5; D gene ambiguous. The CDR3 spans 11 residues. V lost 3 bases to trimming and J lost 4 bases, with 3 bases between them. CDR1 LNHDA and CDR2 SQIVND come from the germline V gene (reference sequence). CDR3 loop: CASSISETQYF. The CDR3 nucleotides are TGTGCCAGTAGTATCTCAGAGACCCAGTACTTC.

The DNA of the CDR3 is TGTGCCAGCAACCGGATGGGGGTTAGTGGAGAGACCCAGTACTTC. Its protein is CASNRMGVSGETQYF. The chain links TRBV5-4 to TRBJ2-5, with D perhaps matching TRBD1 or TRBD2 (5 bases each). The CDR3 consists of 15 residues. V gave up 6 bases and J gave up 4 bases, with 19 bases separating them. The V gene's germline CDR1 is SGHNT and CDR2 YYREEE (reference sequence).

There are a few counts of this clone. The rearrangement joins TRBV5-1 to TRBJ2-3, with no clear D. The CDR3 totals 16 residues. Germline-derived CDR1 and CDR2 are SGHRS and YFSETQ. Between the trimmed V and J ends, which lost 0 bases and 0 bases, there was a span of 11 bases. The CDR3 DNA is TGCGCCAGCAGCTTGGGACGGATGCTGAGCACAGATACGCAGTATTTT. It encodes CASSLGRMLSTDTQYF.

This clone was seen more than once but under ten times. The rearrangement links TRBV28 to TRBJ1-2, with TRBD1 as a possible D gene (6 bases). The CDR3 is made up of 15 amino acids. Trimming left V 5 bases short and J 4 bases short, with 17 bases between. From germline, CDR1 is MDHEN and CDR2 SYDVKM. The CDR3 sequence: CASSPGQFLSYGYTF. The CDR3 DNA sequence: TGTGCCAGCAGTCCTGGACAGTTCCTATCCTATGGCTACACCTTC.

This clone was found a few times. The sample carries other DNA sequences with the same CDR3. The CDR3 DNA follows: TGTGCCACCAGCAGAGATCGGGGTCTATACGAGCAGTACTTC. It codes for CATSRDRGLYEQYF. The chain carries TRBV15 and TRBJ2-7, with D tentatively TRBD2 (5 bases). V dropped 0 bases and J dropped 4 bases, with 10 bases sitting between them. This CDR3 comprises 14 residues. Per germline, CDR1 LNHNV and CDR2 YYDKDF (reference sequence).

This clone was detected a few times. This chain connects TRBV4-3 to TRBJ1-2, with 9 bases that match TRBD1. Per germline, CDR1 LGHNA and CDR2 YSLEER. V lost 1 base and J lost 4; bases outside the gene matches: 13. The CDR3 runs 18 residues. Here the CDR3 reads CASSQARNRDREVYGYTF. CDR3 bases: TGCGCCAGCAGCCAAGCGCGGAATCGGGACAGGGAAGTCTATGGCTACACCTTC.

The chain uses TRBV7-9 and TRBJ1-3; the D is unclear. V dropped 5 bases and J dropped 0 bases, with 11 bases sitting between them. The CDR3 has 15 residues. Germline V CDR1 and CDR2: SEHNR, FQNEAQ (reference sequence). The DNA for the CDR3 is TGTGCCAGCAGCCAAGACTGGAGCTCTGGAAACACCATATATTTT. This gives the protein CASSQDWSSGNTIYF.

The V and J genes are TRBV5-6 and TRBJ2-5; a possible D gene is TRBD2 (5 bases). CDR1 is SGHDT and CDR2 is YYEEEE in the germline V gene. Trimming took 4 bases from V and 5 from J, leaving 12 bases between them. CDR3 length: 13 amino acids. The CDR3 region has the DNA TGTGCCAGCAGCGCTCGGACTGTCGAGACCCAGTACTTC. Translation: CASSARTVETQYF. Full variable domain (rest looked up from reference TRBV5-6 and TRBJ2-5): DAGVTQSPTHLIKTRGQQVTLRCSPKSGHDTVSWYQQALGQGPQFIFQYYEEEERQRGNFPDRFSGHQFPNYSSELNVNALLLGDSALYLCASSARTVETQYFGPGTRLLVL.

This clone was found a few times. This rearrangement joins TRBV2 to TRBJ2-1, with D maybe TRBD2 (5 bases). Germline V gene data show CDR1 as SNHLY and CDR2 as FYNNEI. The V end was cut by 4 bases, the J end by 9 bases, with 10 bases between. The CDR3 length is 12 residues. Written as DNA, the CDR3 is TGTGCCAGCAGTGTCGGGATCGCTGAGCAGTTCTTC. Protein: CASSVGIAEQFF.

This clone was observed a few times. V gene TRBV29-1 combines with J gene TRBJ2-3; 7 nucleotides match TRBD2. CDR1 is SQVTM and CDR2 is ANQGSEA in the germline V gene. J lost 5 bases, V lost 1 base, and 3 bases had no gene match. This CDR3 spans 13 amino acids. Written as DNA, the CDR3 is TGCAGCGTTGAAGGGTCTAGCGGAGATACGCAGTATTTT. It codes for CSVEGSSGDTQYF.

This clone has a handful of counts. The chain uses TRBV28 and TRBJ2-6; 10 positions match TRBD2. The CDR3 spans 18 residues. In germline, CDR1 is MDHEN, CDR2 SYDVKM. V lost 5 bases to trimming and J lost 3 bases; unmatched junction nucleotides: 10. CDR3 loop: CASSHSASGGSGANVLTF. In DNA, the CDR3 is TGTGCCAGCAGTCACAGCGCTAGCGGGGGTAGTGGGGCCAACGTCCTGACTTTC.

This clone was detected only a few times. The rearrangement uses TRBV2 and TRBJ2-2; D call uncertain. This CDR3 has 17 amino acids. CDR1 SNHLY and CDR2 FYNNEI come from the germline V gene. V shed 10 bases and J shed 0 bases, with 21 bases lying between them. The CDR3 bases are TGTGCCACCCGGCCCCAGACGGCGACCTCGAACACCGGGGAGCTGTTTTTT. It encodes CATRPQTATSNTGELFF.

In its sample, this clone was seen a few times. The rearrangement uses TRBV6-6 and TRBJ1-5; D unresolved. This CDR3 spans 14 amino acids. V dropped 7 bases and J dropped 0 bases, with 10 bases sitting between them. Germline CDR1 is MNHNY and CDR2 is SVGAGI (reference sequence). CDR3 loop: CASKTDYSNQPQHF. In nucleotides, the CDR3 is TGTGCCAGCAAGACCGATTATAGCAATCAGCCCCAGCATTTT.

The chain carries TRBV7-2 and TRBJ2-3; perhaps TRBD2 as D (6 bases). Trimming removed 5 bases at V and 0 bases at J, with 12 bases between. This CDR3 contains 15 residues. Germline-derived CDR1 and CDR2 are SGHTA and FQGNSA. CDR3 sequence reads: CASSASRGSTDTQYF. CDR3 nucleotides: TGTGCCAGCAGCGCCAGTCGGGGGAGCACAGATACGCAGTATTTT.